Listed below are T cell receptor beta chains from one sample, sequenced in a study of blood T cell repertoires in COVID-19. Assay used: immunoSEQ multiplex PCR; TCRdb lists only in-frame clones, some missing. This table has fewer than 200,000 clones, about 80% appearing once. The specimen sequenced was peripheral blood. These receptors were obtained from a human donor in a cohort sampled during active COVID-19. CDR3s include the opening cysteine and the closing phenylalanine or tryptophan. The order of the fields is V gene, J gene, D gene, clone size, CDR3 DNA, CDR3 protein. The D gene is left open where the match is weak. Clone size appears in some rows only: once, few, many, or a class for an expanded clone.

TRBV27	TRBJ2-7	NA	NA	TGTGCCAGCAGTCCCAAGGACAGCCCCTACGAGCAGTACTTC	CASSPKDSPYEQYF
TRBV10-2	TRBJ1-4	TRBD1	NA	TGCGCCAGCAGTGAGACAGGGGGCCGAACTAATGAAAAACTGTTTTTT	CASSETGGRTNEKLFF
TRBV2	TRBJ1-6	TRBD1	NA	TGTGCCAGCACCACGGGACAGATTAATTCACCCCTCCACTTT	CASTTGQINSPLHF
TRBV7-2	TRBJ2-5	TRBD2	few	TGTGCCAGCAGCTTAGATAGCGGGGGCCAGACCCAGTACTTC	CASSLDSGGQTQYF
TRBV30	TRBJ2-2	TRBD1	once	TGTGCCTGGAGTGTAAACAGGGGGAACACCGGGGAGCTGTTTTTT	CAWSVNRGNTGELFF
TRBV7-9	TRBJ1-2	NA	NA	TGTGCCAGCAGCATGCCCGGCAGGTCAAATGGCTACACCTTC	CASSMPGRSNGYTF
TRBV5-6	TRBJ2-3	NA	NA	TGTGCCAGCAGCTTGTTGTTGGCAGGCGATAGCACAGATACGCAGTATTTT	CASSLLLAGDSTDTQYF
TRBV5-1	TRBJ2-5	TRBD2	NA	TGCGCCAGCGCCAGGACTAGCGGGTACCAAGAGACCCAGTACTTC	CASARTSGYQETQYF
TRBV4-1	TRBJ1-1	NA	NA	TGCGCCAGCACCTCGACGAACGGCGGGAACACTGAAGCTTTCTTT	CASTSTNGGNTEAFF
TRBV19	TRBJ1-2	NA	NA	TGTGCCAGTATGGGGAGGCCGGGACCCACACATGGCTACACCTTC	CASMGRPGPTHGYTF
TRBV6-1	TRBJ1-4	TRBD1	NA	TGTGCCAGCAGTGATGGACAGGCGAGACTCGATAGTATTGAAAAACTGTTTTTT	CASSDGQARLDSIEKLFF
TRBV6-5	TRBJ2-3	TRBD2	NA	TGTGCCAGCAGCACTAGCGGGGGAGATACGCAGTATTTT	CASSTSGGDTQYF
TRBV7-8	TRBJ1-4	NA	NA	TGTGCCAGCAGCCTCGAAAGAGACAGGTTGGAAGAAAAACTGTTTTTT	CASSLERDRLEEKLFF
TRBV2	TRBJ2-3	TRBD2	NA	TGTGCCAGCAGTGGTGGTCTAGCGGCTAGCACAGATACGCAGTATTTT	CASSGGLAASTDTQYF
TRBV19	TRBJ2-7	NA	few	TGTGCCAGTAGTATTCAGCTAGACTCCTACGAGCAGTACTTC	CASSIQLDSYEQYF
TRBV10-3	TRBJ1-4	NA	NA	TGTGCCATCAGTGAGTCCACATCCCAACCACCAAAACTGTTTTTT	CAISESTSQPPKLFF
TRBV11-3	TRBJ2-1	NA	NA	TGTGCCAGCAGCTTAAGTACAACCTACAATGAGCAGTTCTTC	CASSLSTTYNEQFF
TRBV2	TRBJ2-7	TRBD2	NA	TGTGCCAGCAGGATGACTAGCGGGATGTGGGGCGAGCAGTACTTC	CASRMTSGMWGEQYF
TRBV2	TRBJ1-1	TRBD1	NA	TGTGCCAGCAGCCGGGACAGGAGCACTGAAGCTTTCTTT	CASSRDRSTEAFF
TRBV3-1/TRBV3-2	TRBJ1-1	NA	NA	TGTGCCAGCAGCCTGAGGGGGGGTGGTGGTGAAGCTTTCTTT	CASSLRGGGGEAFF
TRBV10-3	TRBJ2-7	TRBD2	NA	TGTGCCATCAGTGATGCGGGACTAGCGGGGTCCTACGAGCAGTACTTC	CAISDAGLAGSYEQYF
TRBV5-4	TRBJ1-2	TRBD1	NA	TGTGCCAGCAGCGCCTGGACAGGGGGCTATGGCTACACCTTC	CASSAWTGGYGYTF
TRBV30	TRBJ2-6	TRBD2	NA	TGTGCCTGGAGCCCGAGGTTTGGCGGGGGGGTTCTTGGGGCCAACGTCCTGACTTTC	CAWSPRFGGGVLGANVLTF
TRBV4-1	TRBJ1-1	NA	NA	TGCGCCAGCAGCCAAGCGAGCCAGGCTAACACTGAAGCTTTCTTT	CASSQASQANTEAFF
TRBV11-2	TRBJ1-1	TRBD1	NA	TGTGCCAGTCGTCCCGGGACAGGGGCTCAGAACACTGAAGCTTTCTTT	CASRPGTGAQNTEAFF
TRBV7-9	TRBJ2-7	NA	NA	TGTGCCAGCAGCTCCCCGGGGGACAGCTCCTACGAGCAGTACTTC	CASSSPGDSSYEQYF
TRBV30	TRBJ1-5	TRBD1	NA	TGTGCCTGGAGTGCCGACAGGGATCAGCCCCAGCATTTT	CAWSADRDQPQHF
TRBV1	TRBJ1-5	NA	NA	TGCACCAGCAGGCGACAGGGTTGCAATCAGCCCCAGCATTTT	CTSRRQGCNQPQHF
TRBV12-5	TRBJ1-5	TRBD1	NA	TGTGCTAGTGGTTCAATGCAAACAGGGGGAGGCAATCAGCCCCAGCATTTT	CASGSMQTGGGNQPQHF